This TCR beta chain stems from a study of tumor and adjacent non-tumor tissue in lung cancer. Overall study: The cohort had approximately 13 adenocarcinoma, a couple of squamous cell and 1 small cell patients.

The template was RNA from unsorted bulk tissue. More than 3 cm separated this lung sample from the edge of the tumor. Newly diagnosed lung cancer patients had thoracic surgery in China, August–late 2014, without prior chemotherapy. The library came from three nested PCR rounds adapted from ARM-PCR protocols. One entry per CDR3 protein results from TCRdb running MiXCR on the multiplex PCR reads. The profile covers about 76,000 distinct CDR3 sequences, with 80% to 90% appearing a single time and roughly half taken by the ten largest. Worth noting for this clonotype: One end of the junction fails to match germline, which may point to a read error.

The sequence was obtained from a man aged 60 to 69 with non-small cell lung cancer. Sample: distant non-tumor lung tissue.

Here the CDR3 reads CVVSSTGEETQYF. The CDR3 nucleotides are TGTGTCGTCAGCTCTACAGGGGAAGAGACCCAATACTTC. This rearrangement joins TRBV11-2 to TRBJ2-5; 7 nucleotides line up with TRBD1. CDR3 length equals 13 residues. The germline V gene encodes CDR1 SGHAT and CDR2 FQNNGV.